This TCR beta chain was sequenced in a study of metastatic and nonmetastatic thyroid tumors. Background on the study: Repertoires were compared across blood and tumor or nodule tissue from malignant and benign thyroid patients.

Germline CDR1 and CDR2: MDHEN and SYDVKM. With V trimmed by 8 bases and J by 4 bases, 7 bases remained unmatched. The CDR3 loop spans 14 amino acids. Through MiXCR, TCRdb re-clonotyped the PCR reads. The sample contains about 33,000 clones, 15% to 20% of which appear only once. This clone has a count of ten or more. No treatment had been given to any patient before thyroid surgery. The receptor's source is a male donor with papillary thyroid cancer or a benign thyroid nodule (not recorded which). Some clones in this sample may be carry-over from other donors' samples. Sequencing was performed on blood. The chain couples TRBV28 to TRBJ2-7; 11 bases agree with TRBD2. The CDR3 DNA reads TGTGCCAGCGCGATGACTAGCGGGGCATACGAGCAGTACTTC. Amino acid sequence: CASAMTSGAYEQYF.